This paragraph reports one T cell receptor (beta chain). Its cognate antigen is unknown. This entry belongs to a study of identical twins. Study-level points and caveats: It was out-of-frame TCR alpha sharing in monozygotic twins that models underestimated. A lower insertion count was a feature of abundant cord blood beta clonotypes, with no such feature in memory repertoires.

This CDR3 spans 15 amino acids. Deletions cut 3 bases from V and 2 bases from J, with 13 bases between. Germline assignment: CDR1 SGHTA and CDR2 FQGNSA. Template switching added a universal primer site, and cDNA bore unique molecular identifiers. TCRdb processed the 5' RACE reads anew with MiXCR; each CDR3 protein has one entry. The sample has some 660,000 distinct CDR3 sequences, about 9.4% seen once. This sample was also put to use in a study of yellow fever vaccine responses in identical twins. From that paper: Convergence reportedly seemed to mark part of the twins' vaccine T cell response, with personalization marking the rest.

The specimen sequenced was PBMCs. The rearrangement uses TRBV7-2 and TRBJ2-5; D possibly uses TRBD1 or TRBD2 (5 bases each). The sequence was obtained from a woman under 30 in good health. CDR3 sequence reads: CASSFRPGQQETQYF. The CDR3 nucleotides read TGTGCCAGCAGCTTCCGACCGGGGCAGCAAGAGACCCAGTACTTC.